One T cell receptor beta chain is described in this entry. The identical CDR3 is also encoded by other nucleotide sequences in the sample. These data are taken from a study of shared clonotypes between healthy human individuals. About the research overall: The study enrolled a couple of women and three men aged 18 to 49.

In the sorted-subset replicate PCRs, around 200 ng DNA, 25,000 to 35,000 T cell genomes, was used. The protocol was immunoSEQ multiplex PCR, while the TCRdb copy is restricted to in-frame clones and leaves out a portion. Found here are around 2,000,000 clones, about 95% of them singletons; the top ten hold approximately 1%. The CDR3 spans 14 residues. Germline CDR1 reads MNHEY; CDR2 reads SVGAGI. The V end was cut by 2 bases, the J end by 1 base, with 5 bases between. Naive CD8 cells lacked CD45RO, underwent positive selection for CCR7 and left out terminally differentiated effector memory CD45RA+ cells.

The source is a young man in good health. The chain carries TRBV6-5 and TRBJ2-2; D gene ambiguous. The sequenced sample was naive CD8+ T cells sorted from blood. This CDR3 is CASSYAENTGELFF. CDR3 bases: TGTGCCAGCAGTTACGCAGAGAACACCGGGGAGCTGTTTTTT.